This TCR beta chain was sequenced for a study of T-cell memory formation after mild COVID-19. This clonotype showed up just a few times. The CDR3 runs to 14 residues. J gave up 7 bases and V 2 bases, and 6 bases lay outside the gene matches. TCRdb ran MiXCR on the 5' RACE reads and lists one entry per CDR3 protein. The table includes about 360,000 distinct CDR3 sequences, 13% detected once. The receptor's source is a man younger than 35 who had mild COVID-19 (a few samples of this study predate the infection). Cell type and time point are not known. The chain recombines TRBV12-3 or TRBV12-4 with TRBJ2-7; 9 bases agree with TRBD1. The sample consisted of PBMCs or a T cell subset sorted from them (not recorded which). CDR3 DNA sequence: TGTGCCAGCAGTTTATGGGACAGGGTGACTGAGCAGTACTTC. Translation: CASSLWDRVTEQYF.